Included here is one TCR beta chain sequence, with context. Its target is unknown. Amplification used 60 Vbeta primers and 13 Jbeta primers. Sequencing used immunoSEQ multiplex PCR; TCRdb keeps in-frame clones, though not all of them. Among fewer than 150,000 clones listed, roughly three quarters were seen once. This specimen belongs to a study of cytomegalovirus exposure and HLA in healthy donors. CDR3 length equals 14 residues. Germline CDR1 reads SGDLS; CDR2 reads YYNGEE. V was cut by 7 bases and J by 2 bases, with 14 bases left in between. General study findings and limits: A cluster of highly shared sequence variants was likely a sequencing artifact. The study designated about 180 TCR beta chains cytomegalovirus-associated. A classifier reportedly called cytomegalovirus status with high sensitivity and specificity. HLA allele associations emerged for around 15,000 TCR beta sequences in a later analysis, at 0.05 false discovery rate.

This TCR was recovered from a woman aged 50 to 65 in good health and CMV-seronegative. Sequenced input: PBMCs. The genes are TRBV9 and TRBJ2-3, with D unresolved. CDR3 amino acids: CASHSLKLTDTQYF. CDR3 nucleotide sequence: TGTGCCAGCCACTCACTAAAACTCACAGATACGCAGTATTTT. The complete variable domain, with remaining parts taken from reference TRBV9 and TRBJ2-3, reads DSGVTQTPKHLITATGQRVTLRCSPRSGDLSVYWYQQSLDQGLQFLIQYYNGEERAKGNILERFSAQQFPDLHSELNLSSLELGDSALYFCASHSLKLTDTQYFGPGTRLTVL.